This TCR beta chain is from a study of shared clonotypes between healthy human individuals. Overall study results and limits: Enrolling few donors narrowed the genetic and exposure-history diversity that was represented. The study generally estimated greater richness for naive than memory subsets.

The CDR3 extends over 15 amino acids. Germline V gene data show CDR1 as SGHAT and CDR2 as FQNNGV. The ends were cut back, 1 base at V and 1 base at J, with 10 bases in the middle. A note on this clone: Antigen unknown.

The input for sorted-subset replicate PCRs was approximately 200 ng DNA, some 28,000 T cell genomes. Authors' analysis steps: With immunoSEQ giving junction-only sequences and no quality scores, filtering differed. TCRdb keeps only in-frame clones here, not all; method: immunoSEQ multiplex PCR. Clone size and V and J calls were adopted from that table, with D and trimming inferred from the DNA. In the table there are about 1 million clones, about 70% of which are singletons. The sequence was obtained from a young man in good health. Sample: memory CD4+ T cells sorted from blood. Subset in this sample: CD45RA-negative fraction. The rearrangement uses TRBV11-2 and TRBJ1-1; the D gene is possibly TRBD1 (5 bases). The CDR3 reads CASSLVGHSNTEAFF. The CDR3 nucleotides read TGTGCCAGCAGCTTAGTCGGACACTCGAACACTGAAGCTTTCTTT.